One T cell receptor beta chain is described in this entry. Its antigen is still unknown. Germline assignment: CDR1 SGHNT and CDR2 YYREEE (reference sequence). V was clipped by 1 base and J by 5 bases; unmatched bases: 4. The CDR3 sequence is 15 residues long. The source of the sample is a study of cytomegalovirus exposure and HLA in healthy donors. Study outcomes and limitations: Published work reported that the classifier diagnosed cytomegalovirus status with high specificity and sensitivity. TCR clusters originating in the first cohort tended to co-occur in the 120 validation repertoires, according to a later analysis.

The assay was immunoSEQ multiplex PCR, and TCRdb's table has in-frame clones only and misses some. Found here are about 360,000 clones, 86% of them singletons; the top ten hold over 0.75%. The sequenced material came from PBMCs. This TCR was sampled from a woman younger than 35 in good health and CMV-seronegative. The chain has TRBV5-4 and TRBJ2-2; 8 nucleotides line up with TRBD1. CDR3 sequence reads: CASSLPGGSTGELFF. In DNA, the CDR3 is TGTGCCAGCAGCTTGCCAGGGGGCTCAACCGGGGAGCTGTTTTTT.